This section outlines one T cell receptor (beta chain) sequence together with its context. Sequencing was performed with immunoSEQ multiplex PCR; in TCRdb, only in-frame clones are kept and a portion is missing. The sample holds about 73,000 clones; about 94% are singletons and the top ten take about 0.42%. The data originate from a study of OX40 agonist ivuxolimab in advanced cancers. Study details: In this cohort, patients received ivuxolimab, an agonistic anti-OX40 (CD134) antibody. A male proportion of 82.7% was recorded, with mean age approximately 60 years and range about 23 to 90. Partial responses occurred in three patients (one hepatocellular carcinoma, two cutaneous melanoma).

The germline V gene encodes CDR1 ENHRY and CDR2 SYGVKD. V trimming: 6 bases; J trimming: 4 bases; junction bases outside the gene matches: 20. The CDR3 runs 19 residues. The rearrangement links TRBV10-3 to TRBJ2-3; 9 bases map to TRBD1. This sequence was found in an adult with an advanced solid tumor such as melanoma, head and neck, liver or kidney cancer. The material was CD4+ or CD8+ T cells sorted from blood, obtained in a trial of the OX40 agonist ivuxolimab. The CDR3 DNA sequence: TGTGCCATCAGGCCGGGACAGGGTCAGGGGCGGGAGCTCGCAGATACGCAGTATTTT. Translating gives CAIRPGQGQGRELADTQYF.